These T cell receptor beta chains were read from a single sample in a study of PD-L1 blockade in urothelial cancer. The table came from immunoSEQ multiplex PCR; TCRdb's copy has only in-frame clones and leaves some out. This sample yields 30,000 to 40,000 clones, of which around four fifths are seen a single time; 12% to 15% belongs to the top ten. Material: PBMCs, obtained around atezolizumab (anti-PD-L1) treatment. Receptor source: an elderly man with urothelial cancer. The CDR3 runs from the conserved cysteine through the conserved F or W. A D gene is named only where the DNA matches it firmly. Size tells how often a clone was seen (once, few, many) or the class of an expanded clone, and some rows leave it out.

TRBD1 | . | TRBJ1-4 | TRBV7-9 | CASSPPGQGREKLFF | TGTGCCAGCAGCCCACCGGGACAGGGGCGTGAAAAACTGTTTTTT
TRBD2 | . | TRBJ2-1 | TRBV4-1 | CASSHGLAGEYNEQFF | TGCGCCAGCAGCCACGGACTAGCGGGAGAATACAATGAGCAGTTCTTC
. | . | TRBJ2-7 | TRBV5-5 | CASSLVPGASGEQYF | TGTGCCAGCAGCTTGGTGCCAGGGGCCTCGGGAGAGCAGTACTTC
TRBD2 | . | TRBJ2-7 | TRBV5-4 | CASSLELAERSYEQYF | TGTGCCAGCAGCTTGGAGCTAGCGGAGCGCTCCTACGAGCAGTACTTC
. | . | TRBJ2-7 | TRBV7-9 | CASSPSGWGDEQYF | TGTGCCAGCAGCCCCTCAGGGTGGGGGGACGAGCAGTACTTC
TRBD2 | once | TRBJ2-1 | TRBV29-1 | CSVDRLAGYNEQFF | TGCAGCGTTGACCGACTAGCGGGGTACAATGAGCAGTTCTTC
. | once | TRBJ2-7 | TRBV11-3 | CASSYRSGETYEQYF | TGTGCCAGCAGCTATCGTTCAGGGGAAACCTACGAGCAGTACTTC
TRBD2 | . | TRBJ2-5 | TRBV4-1 | CASSLAGSETQYF | TGCGCCAGCAGCCTAGCGGGAAGTGAGACCCAGTACTTC
. | . | TRBJ2-7 | TRBV9 | CASSVFDRTYEQYF | TGTGCCAGCAGCGTATTCGACAGAACCTACGAGCAGTACTTC
. | . | TRBJ2-6 | TRBV30 | CAWSVVRAGANVLTF | TGTGCCTGGAGTGTAGTGAGGGCTGGGGCCAACGTCCTGACTTTC
. | . | TRBJ2-5 | TRBV19 | CASSMVGVGSETQYF | TGTGCCAGTAGTATGGTAGGGGTAGGTAGTGAGACCCAGTACTTC
TRBD1 | . | TRBJ2-7 | TRBV7-2 | CASSIGTGSYEQYF | TGTGCCAGCAGCATAGGGACAGGATCCTACGAGCAGTACTTC
TRBD2 | . | TRBJ2-1 | TRBV7-2 | CASSSATSSRNEQFF | TGTGCCAGCAGCTCCGCGACTAGCTCTCGCAATGAGCAGTTCTTC
. | . | TRBJ2-2 | TRBV4-3 | CASSQDRGGELFF | TGCGCCAGCAGCCAAGATCGGGGCGGGGAGCTGTTTTTT
TRBD1 | . | TRBJ2-7 | TRBV19 | CASSSTGTGLNEQYF | TGTGCCAGTAGTTCCACCGGGACAGGGTTAAACGAGCAGTACTTC
. | once | TRBJ2-1 | TRBV5-1 | CASSLESAGSRADEQFF | TGCGCCAGCAGCTTGGAAAGCGCCGGGTCGAGGGCCGATGAGCAGTTCTTC
TRBD1 | . | TRBJ1-3 | TRBV5-6 | CASSQGQGNSGNTIYF | TGTGCCAGCAGCCAGGGACAGGGGAACTCTGGAAACACCATATATTTT
TRBD1 | . | TRBJ2-5 | TRBV30 | CAWSPRTGSSWGPETQYF | TGTGCCTGGAGTCCACGGACAGGGTCCAGTTGGGGCCCCGAGACCCAGTACTTC
. | . | TRBJ1-4 | TRBV5-1 | CASGVGGLGEKLFF | TGCGCCAGCGGCGTGGGGGGGCTTGGCGAAAAACTGTTTTTT
TRBD2 | . | TRBJ2-2 | TRBV28 | CASIAGTSGRGELFF | TGTGCCAGCATCGCCGGGACTAGCGGGCGCGGGGAGCTGTTTTTT
TRBD2 | . | TRBJ2-1 | TRBV4-2 | CASSQVSSGSSYHEQFF | TGTGCCAGCAGCCAAGTGTCTAGCGGGAGTAGTTACCATGAGCAGTTCTTC
. | . | TRBJ2-1 | TRBV27 | CASRGDGNEQFF | TGTGCCAGCAGAGGAGACGGCAATGAGCAGTTCTTC
TRBD1 | . | TRBJ2-1 | TRBV4-2 | CASSPGQGVHNEQFF | TGTGCCAGCAGCCCCGGACAGGGGGTCCACAATGAGCAGTTCTTC
TRBD2 | . | TRBJ2-1 | TRBV4-1 | CASSQSSASGGYNEQFF | TGCGCCAGCAGCCAATCATCGGCTAGCGGGGGTTACAATGAGCAGTTCTTC
TRBD1 | . | TRBJ2-5 | TRBV5-1 | CASSFRDREEETQYF | TGCGCCAGCAGTTTCCGGGACAGAGAGGAAGAGACCCAGTACTTC
. | once | TRBJ2-1 | TRBV27 | CASSLTQRTNEQFF | TGTGCCAGCAGTTTGACGCAGCGAACCAATGAGCAGTTCTTC